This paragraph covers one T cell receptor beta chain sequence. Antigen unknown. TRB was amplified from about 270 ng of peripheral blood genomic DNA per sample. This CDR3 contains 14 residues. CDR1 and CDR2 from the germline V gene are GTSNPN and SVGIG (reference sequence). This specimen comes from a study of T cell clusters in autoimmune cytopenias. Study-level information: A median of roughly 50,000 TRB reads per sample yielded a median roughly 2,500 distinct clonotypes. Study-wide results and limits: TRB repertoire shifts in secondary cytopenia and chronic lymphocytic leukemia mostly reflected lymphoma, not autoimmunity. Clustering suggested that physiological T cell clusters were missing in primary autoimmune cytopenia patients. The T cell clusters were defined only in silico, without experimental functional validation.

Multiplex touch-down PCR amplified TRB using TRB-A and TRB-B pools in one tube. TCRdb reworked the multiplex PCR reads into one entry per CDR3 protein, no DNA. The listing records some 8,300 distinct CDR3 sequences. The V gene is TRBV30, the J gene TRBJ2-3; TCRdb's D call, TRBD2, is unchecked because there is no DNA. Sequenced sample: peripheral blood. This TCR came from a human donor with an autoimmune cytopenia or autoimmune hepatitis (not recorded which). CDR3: CAWSPGLAGDTQYF.